The T cell receptor beta chain under discussion was sequenced for a study of identical twins. Germline assignment: CDR1 LNHDA and CDR2 SQIVND (reference sequence). V was pared by 6 bases and J by 1 base, with 13 bases between. The CDR3 length is 15 residues. Each CDR3 protein gets one entry after TCRdb re-called the 5' RACE reads with MiXCR. The sample has 600,000 to 850,000 distinct CDR3 sequences; 15% to 20% are singletons. In regard to this clonotype: Its antigen remains unknown.

Points from the study as a whole: With beta out-of-frame sequences, excess sharing by twins was weaker.

Another study also made use of these data, one on T cells expressing NK-cell markers. That study adds: Seven HCMV-seropositive donors and one seronegative donor made up the eight sequenced donors. Restriction of sorting to alpha-beta TCR T cells was accomplished in several experiments using an anti-gamma-delta TCR antibody. Expanded NKG2C+ T cell clones had unclear HCMV specificity.

This clonotype originated in a woman aged 18-29 years in good health. V and J are TRBV19 and TRBJ2-4; D is tentatively TRBD1 or TRBD2 (5 bases each). Sequencing used PBMCs. CDR3 loop: CASRSGPRAKNIQYF. The DNA of the CDR3 is TGTGCCAGTAGATCGGGGCCAAGGGCCAAAAACATTCAGTACTTC.